Listed below are T cell receptor beta chains from one sample, sequenced in a study of shared clonotypes between healthy human individuals. Sequencing used immunoSEQ multiplex PCR; TCRdb keeps in-frame clones, though not all of them. Here the sample spans roughly 640,000 clones, more than 95% being singletons. Source material: naive CD4+ T cells sorted from blood. These receptors came from a woman in her 30s in good health. CDR3s include the opening cysteine and the closing phenylalanine or tryptophan. Each record gives: J gene, D gene, V gene, clone size, CDR3 DNA, CDR3 protein. D genes are given only for firm matches. Expanded clones get a size class; other rows say once, few or many, or leave the size out.

TRBJ2-2 NA TRBV11-2 NA TGTGCCAGCAGCGCCTATGGACTAAAGAACACCGGGGAGCTGTTTTTT CASSAYGLKNTGELFF
TRBJ2-1 NA TRBV5-1 NA TGCGCCAGCAGCGAGGAGGGGGAAATCTCCTACAATGAGCAGTTCTTC CASSEEGEISYNEQFF
TRBJ1-4 TRBD1 TRBV28 NA TGTGCCAGCCCCCCCCGGGGACAGGGACTTAATGAAAAACTGTTTTTT CASPPRGQGLNEKLFF
TRBJ2-2 NA TRBV18 NA TGTGCCAGCTCACCAGGGGGAGGCACCGGGGAGCTGTTTTTT CASSPGGGTGELFF
TRBJ2-7 TRBD2 TRBV18 NA TGTGCCAGCTCTCCGTACGTGGAGCGGGAGATCGAGCAGTACTTC CASSPYVEREIEQYF
TRBJ2-2 NA TRBV7-2 once TGTGCCAGCAGCCCGAGCCCTAGAAATGCCGGGGAGCTGTTTTTT CASSPSPRNAGELFF
TRBJ1-2 TRBD1 TRBV11-2 NA TGTGCCAGCAGCTTATCGGAAGGACAGGGAGGCTATGGCTACACCTTC CASSLSEGQGGYGYTF
TRBJ1-2 TRBD1 TRBV7-8 NA TGTGCCAGCAGCCCTAAACAGGGGCAGCCTTCTAACTATGGCTACACCTTC CASSPKQGQPSNYGYTF
TRBJ1-1 TRBD1 TRBV29-1 NA TGCAGCGCCCCCGGGACAGAGAACACTGAAGCTTTCTTT CSAPGTENTEAFF
TRBJ2-3 NA TRBV27 NA TGTGCCAGCAGTTTGCTTACGCGGGCGGATACGCAGTATTTT CASSLLTRADTQYF
TRBJ2-7 NA TRBV7-9 once TGTGCCAGCAGCTTAGAAGGGGTCTCCGAGCAGTACTTC CASSLEGVSEQYF
TRBJ1-2 NA TRBV6-1 NA TGTGCCAGCAGTGAATCCGACAGGCTCTATGGCTACACCTTC CASSESDRLYGYTF
TRBJ2-7 NA TRBV28 NA TGTGCCAGCAGTTTTTTAGGCATGGGGCGCGAGCAGTACTTC CASSFLGMGREQYF
TRBJ2-1 NA TRBV20-1 NA TGCAGTGCTCGCGAACATAATGAGCAGTTCTTC CSAREHNEQFF
TRBJ2-5 TRBD2 TRBV5-1 NA TGCGCCAGCTCAACGGGAGGTCCCCGGGAGACCCAGTACTTC CASSTGGPRETQYF
TRBJ1-2 NA TRBV28 NA TGTGCCAGCAGCACCACGGGAAAGGGGAAGGTGGGCTATGGCTACACCTTC CASSTTGKGKVGYGYTF
TRBJ2-2 TRBD1 TRBV7-6 NA TGTGCCAGCACCAGGACAGGGAACACCGGGGAGCTGTTTTTT CASTRTGNTGELFF
TRBJ2-5 NA TRBV18 NA TGTGCCACCACAGGGTCCCCCGGAGAGACCCAGTACTTC CATTGSPGETQYF
TRBJ2-2 NA TRBV6-5 NA TGTGCCAGCAGCCACCCTCACACCGGGGAGCTGTTTTTT CASSHPHTGELFF
TRBJ2-7 TRBD2 TRBV7-9 NA TGTGCCAGCAGCTTACTAGCGGGAGGGTCCTACGAGCAGTACTTC CASSLLAGGSYEQYF
TRBJ1-2 TRBD1 TRBV5-1 NA TGCGCCAGCAGCCAACAGGGGTTCAGTGGCTACACCTTC CASSQQGFSGYTF
TRBJ2-3 NA TRBV27 NA TGTGCCAGCAGCCTTAGACCGGGACGGCAGCAAATGGATACGCAGTATTTT CASSLRPGRQQMDTQYF
TRBJ2-1 NA TRBV2 NA TGTGCCAGCAGGGAAAGCTCCTACAATGAGCAGTTCTTC CASRESSYNEQFF
TRBJ2-7 NA TRBV28 NA TGTGCCAGCAGTTTAATTCAAGGGAACTCCTACGAGCAGTACTTC CASSLIQGNSYEQYF
TRBJ2-3 NA TRBV18 NA TGTGCCAGCTCACCTGGGATGGGGCCAGATACGCAGTATTTT CASSPGMGPDTQYF
TRBJ1-4 NA TRBV5-1 NA TGCGCCAGCAGCCCTAGGGCGACTAATGAAAAACTGTTTTTT CASSPRATNEKLFF
TRBJ2-1 TRBD1 TRBV5-1 NA TGCGCCAGCAGCTCGACACCGGGACAGGACTACAATGAGCAGTTCTTC CASSSTPGQDYNEQFF
TRBJ2-7 NA TRBV5-5 NA TGTGCCAGCAGCTTGGCCCTGACACTGAAACCCTACGAGCAGTACTTC CASSLALTLKPYEQYF
TRBJ1-2 NA TRBV19 once TGTGCCAGTAGTATTTCAGGGGCGGACTATGGCTACACCTTC CASSISGADYGYTF
TRBJ2-1 NA TRBV5-4 NA TGTGCCAGCAGCTTGGCAACGGCCAGCTCCTACAATGAGCAGTTCTTC CASSLATASSYNEQFF
TRBJ2-1 NA TRBV10-3 NA TGTGCCATCAGTGAGTTGGAGTACGCTGAGCAGTTCTTC CAISELEYAEQFF
TRBJ2-5 NA TRBV12-2 NA TGTGCAAGTCGCTCCCGAGAGGAGACTAGCGTCGACGAGACCCAGTACTTC CASRSREETSVDETQYF
TRBJ1-2 TRBD1 TRBV28 NA TGTGCCAGCAGTTTGGAGTCAGGGGGCGCTGGCTACACCTTC CASSLESGGAGYTF
TRBJ1-5 NA TRBV19 few TGTGCCAGTAGTATCGGACCACCCCCAGGCAATCAGCCCCAGCATTTT CASSIGPPPGNQPQHF
TRBJ2-1 TRBD2 TRBV19 NA TGTGCCAGTAGTCCCAGGGGTTCTAGCGGGAGATTAAATGAGCAGTTCTTC CASSPRGSSGRLNEQFF
TRBJ2-2 NA TRBV6-1 NA TGTGCCAGCAGTCTGGGACGCCCGAACACCGGGGAGCTGTTTTTT CASSLGRPNTGELFF
TRBJ2-7 TRBD2 TRBV28 once TGTGCCAGCAGTTTACTCGCGGCGGGAGCGTCCTACGAGCAGTACTTC CASSLLAAGASYEQYF
TRBJ2-3 NA TRBV6-1 NA TGTGCCAGCAGTTTGGGCGGATACACAGATACGCAGTATTTT CASSLGGYTDTQYF
TRBJ1-5 NA TRBV4-1 NA TGCGCCAGCAGCCATTCCGTAGTGACCAATCAGCCCCAGCATTTT CASSHSVVTNQPQHF
TRBJ1-1 TRBD1 TRBV29-1 NA TGCAGCGTGACCCAGGGGGGGGAGAACACTGAAGCTTTCTTT CSVTQGGENTEAFF
TRBJ1-4 NA TRBV11-2 NA TGTGCCAGCAGCTTAGATCCGGTGGCAGGCCGGGAAAAACTGTTTTTT CASSLDPVAGREKLFF
TRBJ2-1 TRBD2 TRBV18 NA TGTGCCAGCTCACCACGAGGGCCTAGCGGGAGTGTTAAGGGTGAGCAGTTCTTC CASSPRGPSGSVKGEQFF
TRBJ2-7 TRBD2 TRBV10-3 NA TGTGCCATCAGTGAGAGGACTAGCGGGTCCTACGAGCAGTACTTC CAISERTSGSYEQYF
TRBJ1-1 NA TRBV11-2 NA TGTGCCAGCAGCTTAGGGACACAGACTGAAGCTTTCTTT CASSLGTQTEAFF
TRBJ2-7 NA TRBV19 NA TGTGCCAGTAGTATAGAACAGGGACCCTACGAGCAGTACTTC CASSIEQGPYEQYF
TRBJ2-7 TRBD2 TRBV7-2 NA TGTGCCAGCAGCTTAGTTAGCGGGAGGGCCTACGAGCAGTACTTC CASSLVSGRAYEQYF
TRBJ1-1 NA TRBV6-1 NA TGTGCCAGCTGGGCCTTGAGCAACACTGAAGCTTTCTTT CASWALSNTEAFF
TRBJ2-1 NA TRBV29-1 NA TGCAGCGGAAGAGGGGGGGGGCGATACAATGAGCAGTTCTTC CSGRGGGRYNEQFF
TRBJ2-4 TRBD2 TRBV29-1 NA TGCAGCCCGTGGGGCGGGAGCAGTAATAAAGCCAAAAACATTCAGTACTTC CSPWGGSSNKAKNIQYF
TRBJ2-7 TRBD2 TRBV27 NA TGTGCCAGCAGTTCCGGACTAGCGGGTATATACGAGCAGTACTTC CASSSGLAGIYEQYF
TRBJ2-7 NA TRBV25-1 NA TGTGCCAGCAGTTTCTACTCCTACGAGCAGTACTTC CASSFYSYEQYF
TRBJ2-1 NA TRBV11-3 NA TGTGCCAGCAGCTTAGATTATACACTTGGGTTAAATGAGCAGTTCTTC CASSLDYTLGLNEQFF
TRBJ2-3 TRBD2 TRBV2 once TGTGCCAGCAGTTGGGGACTAGCTCATTTTAGCACAGATACGCAGTATTTT CASSWGLAHFSTDTQYF
TRBJ1-3 NA TRBV7-8 NA TGTGCCAGCAGCTTAGCGCTTGTTGCAAACTCTGGAAACACCATATATTTT CASSLALVANSGNTIYF